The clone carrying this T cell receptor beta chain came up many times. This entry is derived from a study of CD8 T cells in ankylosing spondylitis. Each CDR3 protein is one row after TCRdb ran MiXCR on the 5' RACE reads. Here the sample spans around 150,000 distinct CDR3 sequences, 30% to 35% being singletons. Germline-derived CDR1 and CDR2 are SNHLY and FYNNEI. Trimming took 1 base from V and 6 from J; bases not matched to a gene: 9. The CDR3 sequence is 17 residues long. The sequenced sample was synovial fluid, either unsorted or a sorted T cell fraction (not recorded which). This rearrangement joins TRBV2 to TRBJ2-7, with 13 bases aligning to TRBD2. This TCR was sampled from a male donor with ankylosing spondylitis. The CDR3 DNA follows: TGTGCCAGCAGTGAAGTACTCACTAGCGGGAGGGCCTCCGAGCAGTACTTC. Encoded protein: CASSEVLTSGRASEQYF.